The 27 T cell receptor beta chains listed next were all sequenced from one sample in a study of CD8 T cells in Susac syndrome. RNA, at roughly 0.45 to 1 ug, was reverse transcribed with random hexamers. MiXCR, run by TCRdb on the immunoSEQ multiplex PCR reads, gives a single entry per CDR3 protein. The table lists approximately 220,000 distinct CDR3 sequences, 92% of them singletons, with 0.1% to 0.15% in the top ten. Specimen: CD8+ T cells from PBMCs. Receptors were obtained from a human donor with multiple sclerosis.

This chain connects TRBV6-6 to TRBJ2-5; D call uncertain. Germline-derived CDR1 and CDR2 are MNHNY and SVGAGI (reference sequence). This CDR3 contains 11 residues. V was clipped by 1 base and J by 5 bases, with 2 bases between them. The CDR3 nucleotides read TGTGCCAGCAGTTACTGGGAGACCCAGTACTTC. Translation: CASSYWETQYF.

V is TRBV11-3 and J is TRBJ1-1; D is perhaps TRBD1 (6 bases). The V gene's germline CDR1 is SGHNT and CDR2 YENEEA. The CDR3 runs to 15 residues. Trimming stripped 5 bases from V and 3 bases from J, with 16 bases between. CDR3 in amino acids: CASSPAPGADTEAFF. In DNA, the CDR3 is TGTGCCAGCAGCCCCGCGCCAGGGGCGGACACTGAAGCTTTCTTT.

This clonotype was detected a few times. This rearrangement joins TRBV4-1 to TRBJ1-2, with 8 bases lining up with TRBD1. This CDR3 comprises 16 residues. Germline trimming cut 1 base from V and 6 bases from J; bases unmatched to any gene: 10. CDR1 MGHRA and CDR2 YSYEKL come from the germline V gene. This CDR3 reads CASSQARMDRADGYTF. DNA of the CDR3: TGCGCCAGCAGCCAAGCCCGGATGGACAGGGCAGATGGCTACACCTTC.

The chain combines TRBV12-3 or TRBV12-4 with TRBJ2-1, with a possible D match to TRBD1 (6 bases). The CDR3 length is 11 residues. Trimming cost V 7 bases and J 6 bases, with 7 bases left between them. This chain's CDR3 is CASIGGNEQFF. CDR3 coding DNA: TGTGCCAGCATAGGGGGCAATGAGCAGTTCTTC.

The chain is built from TRBV25-1 and TRBJ2-1; D is undetermined. The CDR3 runs to 9 residues. The V end lost 8 bases, the J end lost 9 bases, and 5 bases lay between the germline ends. Per germline, CDR1 MGHDK and CDR2 SYGVNS. CDR3 loop: CASGPEQFF. For the CDR3, the DNA is TGTGCCAGCGGGCCTGAGCAGTTCTTC.

This clonotype was counted only a few times. The chain couples TRBV4-1 to TRBJ2-2; 9 nucleotides match TRBD1. V trimming: 1 base; J trimming: 6 bases; junction bases outside the gene matches: 3. Per the germline V gene, CDR1 is MGHRA and CDR2 is YSYEKL. The CDR3 loop spans 15 amino acids. The CDR3 DNA sequence: TGCGCCAGCAGCCAAGGGACAGGGGTGGCCGGGGAGCTGTTTTTT. Its protein is CASSQGTGVAGELFF.

The rearrangement joins TRBV15 to TRBJ2-5; 7 nucleotides agree with TRBD2. Germline CDR1 and CDR2: LNHNV and YYDKDF (reference sequence). This CDR3 has 15 residues. The V segment lost 1 base and the J segment 5 bases; nucleotides outside the gene matches: 7. CDR3 amino acids: CATSRVRAGKETQYF. CDR3 in DNA: TGTGCCACCAGCAGAGTACGAGCGGGGAAGGAGACCCAGTACTTC.

This chain connects TRBV20-1 to TRBJ2-1, with 10 bases that match TRBD2. CDR1 is DFQATT, CDR2 SNEGSKA, per germline (reference sequence). The V segment lost 0 bases and the J segment 3 bases; nucleotides outside the gene matches: 8. CDR3 length equals 17 residues. CDR3 residues: CSARDPRRTSGYNEQFF. The CDR3 nucleotides are TGCAGTGCTAGAGATCCCCGTAGGACTAGCGGCTACAATGAGCAGTTCTTC.

The rearrangement links TRBV24-1 to TRBJ2-5, with 9 bases lining up with TRBD1. The J call could be wrong; TRBJ2-1 is a better fit for the DNA end. In germline, CDR1 is KGHDR, CDR2 SFDVKD. The CDR3 is 13 residues long. The CDR3 DNA reads TGTGCCACCAGTGACTCCGGGACAGGGACCCAGTTCTTC. It specifies CATSDSGTGTQFF.

The V and J genes are TRBV29-1 and TRBJ1-2, with D tentatively TRBD1 (6 bases). The V end was cut by 6 bases, the J end by 4 bases, with 9 bases between. Germline loops: CDR1 SQVTM, CDR2 ANQGSEA. There are 11 residues in the CDR3. CDR3 coding DNA: TGCAGCGTGAGGGACACCTATGGCTACACCTTC. Amino acid sequence: CSVRDTYGYTF.

This chain joins TRBV6-5 and TRBJ2-7; no clear D. This CDR3 spans 15 amino acids. The V end lost 0 bases, the J end lost 6 bases, and 15 bases lay between the germline ends. Germline V gives CDR1 MNHEY, CDR2 SVGAGI. CDR3 DNA sequence: TGTGCCAGCAGTTACTCTGAAGGCCTCCTCTCCGAGCAGTACTTC. Translating it yields CASSYSEGLLSEQYF.

The rearrangement joins TRBV2 to TRBJ2-7; tentatively, D is TRBD1 (8 bases). The CDR3 consists of 14 residues. Germline CDR1 SNHLY, CDR2 FYNNEI. V lost 3 bases and J lost 4, with 13 bases in between. CDR3 residues: CASSEGGTGYEQYF. The CDR3 nucleotides are TGTGCCAGCAGTGAGGGGGGGACAGGTTACGAGCAGTACTTC. Together with reference TRBV2 and TRBJ2-7, the CDR3 gives the full variable domain: EPEVTQTPSHQVTQMGQEVILRCVPISNHLYFYWYRQILGQKVEFLVSFYNNEISEKSEIFDDQFSVERPDGSNFTLKIRSTKLEDSAMYFCASSEGGTGYEQYFGPGTRLTVT.

The gene calls are TRBV27 and TRBJ1-2, with a possible D match to TRBD1 (5 bases). CDR3 length: 13 residues. Trimming shortened V by 2 bases and J by 7 bases, and 11 bases separated the two germline ends. CDR1 is MNHEY and CDR2 is SMNVEV in the germline V gene (reference sequence). The CDR3 DNA reads TGTGCCAGCAGTTTACTTGGGGGTTCTGGCTACACCTTC. This translates into CASSLLGGSGYTF.

This clonotype was found once. J is TRBJ2-5 and V is TRBV27, with 10 nucleotides matching TRBD2. V lost 2 bases to trimming and J lost 2 bases; unmatched junction nucleotides: 2. In germline, CDR1 is MNHEY, CDR2 SMNVEV (reference sequence). There are 15 residues in the CDR3. The CDR3 DNA reads as TGTGCCAGCAGTTTAACTAGCGGGGATCAAGAGACCCAGTACTTC. Amino acid sequence: CASSLTSGDQETQYF.

The count of this clonotype is one. The chain links TRBV27 to TRBJ1-2; 10 nucleotides agree with TRBD1. The germline V gene has CDR1 MNHEY and CDR2 SMNVEV (reference sequence). CDR3 length: 17 residues. V lost 6 bases to trimming and J lost 5 bases; unmatched junction nucleotides: 15. The CDR3 spells CASRQKPPGTGVYGYTF. The CDR3 bases are TGTGCCAGCAGGCAGAAACCCCCCGGGACAGGGGTATATGGCTACACCTTC.

This chain links TRBV29-1 with TRBJ2-1; the D gene could be TRBD1 or TRBD2 (7 bases each). Trimming took off 7 bases at V and 7 bases at J, with 32 bases between the two ends. The CDR3 is 18 residues long. In germline, CDR1 is SQVTM, CDR2 ANQGSEA. The CDR3 region is CSAWGGRGSGSTGNEQFF. For the CDR3, the DNA is TGCAGCGCCTGGGGGGGCAGGGGGTCGGGCTCTACGGGGAATGAGCAGTTCTTC.

This clonotype has only one observation. The rearrangement uses TRBV7-9 and TRBJ2-7; maybe TRBD1 (6 bases). In germline, CDR1 is SEHNR, CDR2 FQNEAQ (reference sequence). The CDR3 loop spans 14 amino acids. V lost 5 bases and J lost 3, with 14 bases in between. In DNA form, the CDR3 reads TGTGCCAGCAGCCCGAAGGGACAAGTCTACGAGCAGTACTTC. It translates to CASSPKGQVYEQYF.

V gene TRBV12-3 or TRBV12-4 combines with J gene TRBJ2-5, with 8 bases aligning to TRBD1. Unmatched junction bases numbered 7, after V lost 1 base and J lost 3 bases. CDR3 size: 16 residues. Here the CDR3 DNA reads TGTGCCAGCAGTTTAGAAATGAACAGGGGGAAAGAGACCCAGTACTTC. This codes for CASSLEMNRGKETQYF.

This clonotype appeared a few times. V usage is TRBV3-1 and J usage is TRBJ2-3; a weak D match, TRBD2 (5 bases). V shed 6 bases and J shed 1 base, with 11 bases lying between them. CDR3 size: 14 residues. Germline lookup yields CDR1 LGHDT and CDR2 YNNKEL (reference sequence). For the CDR3, the DNA is TGTGCCAGCAGTCCTCGGGGAGGCACAGATACGCAGTATTTT. It is translated as CASSPRGGTDTQYF.

This clonotype showed up just a few times. The chain joins TRBV2 to TRBJ2-1; D is tentatively TRBD1 or TRBD2 (5 bases each). The germline V gene encodes CDR1 SNHLY and CDR2 FYNNEI. The CDR3 contains 15 residues. The V and J ends lost 5 bases and 4 bases respectively, with 15 bases between them. CDR3 residues: CASSPPGTSYNEQFF. The CDR3 nucleotides read TGTGCCAGCAGTCCCCCCGGGACGAGTTACAATGAGCAGTTCTTC.

The V call is TRBV2, the J call TRBJ2-3; 8 nucleotides align to TRBD2. The germline V gene encodes CDR1 SNHLY and CDR2 FYNNEI. This CDR3 has 18 residues. Trimming removed 6 bases from V and 4 bases from J; junction bases left unmatched: 18. The CDR3 DNA sequence: TGTGCCAGCAGACCCACTAGCGGAGGACACCTTGTGCCAGATACGCAGTATTTT. Its protein is CASRPTSGGHLVPDTQYF.

V usage is TRBV15 and J usage is TRBJ2-1; either TRBD1 or TRBD2 may supply D (5 bases each). The CDR3 sequence is 14 residues long. The germline V gene has CDR1 LNHNV and CDR2 YYDKDF (reference sequence). V was shortened by 3 bases and J by 4 bases, with 10 bases between the two germline ends. Here the CDR3 reads CATSSRGTYNEQFF. CDR3 nucleotide sequence: TGTGCCACCAGCAGTCGTGGGACGTACAATGAGCAGTTCTTC.

This chain uses TRBV18 with TRBJ1-2; no reliable D call. V shed 3 bases and J shed 2 bases, with 10 bases lying between them. Germline lookup yields CDR1 KGHSH and CDR2 LQKENI. This CDR3 contains 14 residues. The CDR3 protein is CASSPAALNYGYTF. The CDR3 DNA reads as TGTGCCAGCTCACCGGCCGCCCTGAACTATGGCTACACCTTC.

The CDR3 loop is CASSLRTGLFHGGYTF. CDR3 DNA sequence: TGTGCCAGCAGCTTGAGGACAGGGCTGTTTCATGGTGGCTACACCTTC. The chain carries TRBV5-6 and TRBJ1-2; TRBD1 agrees at 8 bases. CDR1 and CDR2 from the germline V gene are SGHDT and YYEEEE. The CDR3 spans 16 residues. Trimming took 1 base from V and 7 from J; bases not matched to a gene: 12.

This clonotype was picked up one time. The V and J genes are TRBV19 and TRBJ2-2; a weak D match, TRBD2 (6 bases). V was shortened by 5 bases and J by 4 bases, with 17 bases between the two germline ends. The length of the CDR3 is 16 residues. The germline CDR1 and CDR2 sequences are LNHDA and SQIVND (reference sequence). CDR3 DNA: TGTGCCAGTAGTCCTTTGGCGGGAAGGGTCACCGGGGAGCTGTTTTTT. Encoded protein: CASSPLAGRVTGELFF.

V usage is TRBV4-1 and J usage is TRBJ2-6, with D unclear. CDR1 MGHRA and CDR2 YSYEKL come from the germline V gene. The V end was cut by 1 base, the J end by 12 bases, with 16 bases between. This CDR3 contains 15 residues. CDR3 in DNA: TGCGCCAGCAGCCAAGTATTTGGGTCTCCGCCCGTCCTGACTTTC. The encoded protein is CASSQVFGSPPVLTF.

This clonotype was counted a single time. The chain employs TRBV4-3 and TRBJ2-3, with 7 positions matching TRBD2. The V and J ends lost 4 bases and 3 bases, in that order; junction bases with no gene match: 28. CDR3 length: 22 residues. Germline lookup yields CDR1 LGHNA and CDR2 YSLEER. The CDR3 DNA sequence: TGCGCCAGCAGCCTATCCTTGGGCGGGAGCCGCAAGAGACCCTACAAGACAGATACGCAGTATTTT. It translates to CASSLSLGGSRKRPYKTDTQYF.